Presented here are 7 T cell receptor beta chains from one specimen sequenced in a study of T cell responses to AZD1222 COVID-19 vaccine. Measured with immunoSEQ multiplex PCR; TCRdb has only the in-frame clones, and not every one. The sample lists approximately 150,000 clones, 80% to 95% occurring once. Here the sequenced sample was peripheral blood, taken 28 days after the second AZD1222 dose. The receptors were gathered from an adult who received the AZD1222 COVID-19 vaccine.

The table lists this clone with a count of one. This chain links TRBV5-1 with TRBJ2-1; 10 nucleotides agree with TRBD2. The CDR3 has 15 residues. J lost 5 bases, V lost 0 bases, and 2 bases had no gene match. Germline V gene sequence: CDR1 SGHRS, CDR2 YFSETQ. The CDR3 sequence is CASSLVTSGNNEQFF. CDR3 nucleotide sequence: TGCGCCAGCAGCTTGGTCACTAGCGGGAACAATGAGCAGTTCTTC.

In nucleotides, the CDR3 is TGTGCCAGTCTTAGCTCTGGGGCCAACGTCCTGACTTTC. Encoded protein: CASLSSGANVLTF. The chain employs TRBV10-3 and TRBJ2-6; no clear D. CDR3 length equals 13 residues. Germline values: CDR1 ENHRY, CDR2 SYGVKD. V lost 10 bases, J lost 0 bases, and 7 bases lay in between.

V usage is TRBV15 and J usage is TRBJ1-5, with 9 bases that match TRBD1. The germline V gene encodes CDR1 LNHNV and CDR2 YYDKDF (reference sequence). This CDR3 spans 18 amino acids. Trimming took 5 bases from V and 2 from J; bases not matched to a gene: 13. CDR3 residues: CATSSYPAGTGRNQPQHF. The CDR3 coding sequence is TGTGCCACCAGCTCATACCCCGCCGGGACAGGGCGCAATCAGCCCCAGCATTTT.

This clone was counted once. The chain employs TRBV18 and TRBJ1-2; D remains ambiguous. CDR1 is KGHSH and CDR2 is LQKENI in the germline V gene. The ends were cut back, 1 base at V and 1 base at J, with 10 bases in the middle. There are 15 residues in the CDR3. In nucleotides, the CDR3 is TGTGCCAGCTCACCACAGAACACTAATAACTATGGCTACACCTTC. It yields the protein CASSPQNTNNYGYTF. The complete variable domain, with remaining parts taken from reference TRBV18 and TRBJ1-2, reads NAGVMQNPRHLVRRRGQEARLRCSPMKGHSHVYWYRQLPEEGLKFMVYLQKENIIDESGMPKERFSAEFPKEGPSILRIQQVVRGDSAAYFCASSPQNTNNYGYTFGSGTRLTVV.

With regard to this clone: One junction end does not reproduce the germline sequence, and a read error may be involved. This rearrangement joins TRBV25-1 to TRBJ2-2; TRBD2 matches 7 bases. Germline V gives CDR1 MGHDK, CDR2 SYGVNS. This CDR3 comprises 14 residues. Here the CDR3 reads CASGDPGGTGELFF. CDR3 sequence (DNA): TGTGCCAGCGGTGATCCGGGGGGCACCGGGGAGCTGTTTTTT.

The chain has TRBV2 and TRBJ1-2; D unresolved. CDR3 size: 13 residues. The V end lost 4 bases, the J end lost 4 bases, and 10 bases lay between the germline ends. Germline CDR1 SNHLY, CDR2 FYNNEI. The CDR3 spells CASSGLTRYGYTF. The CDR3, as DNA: TGTGCCAGCAGTGGACTGACCCGCTATGGCTACACCTTC.

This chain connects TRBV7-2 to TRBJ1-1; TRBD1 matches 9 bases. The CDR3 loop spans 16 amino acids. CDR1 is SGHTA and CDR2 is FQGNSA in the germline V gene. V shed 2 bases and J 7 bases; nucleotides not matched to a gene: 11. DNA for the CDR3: TGTGCCAGCAGCTTATGGTTCTGGACAGGGGTAAATGAAGCTTTCTTT. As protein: CASSLWFWTGVNEAFF.